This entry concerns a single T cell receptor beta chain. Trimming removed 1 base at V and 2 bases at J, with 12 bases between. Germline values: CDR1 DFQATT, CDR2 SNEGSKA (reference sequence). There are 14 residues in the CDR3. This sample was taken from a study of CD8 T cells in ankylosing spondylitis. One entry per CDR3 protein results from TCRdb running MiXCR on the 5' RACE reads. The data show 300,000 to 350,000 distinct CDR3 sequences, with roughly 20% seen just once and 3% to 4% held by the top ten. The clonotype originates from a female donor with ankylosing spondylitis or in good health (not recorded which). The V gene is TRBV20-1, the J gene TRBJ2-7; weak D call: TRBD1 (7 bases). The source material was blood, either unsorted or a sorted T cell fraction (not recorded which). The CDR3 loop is CSARGGDRTYEQYF. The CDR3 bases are TGCAGTGCTAGAGGGGGGGACAGAACCTACGAGCAGTACTTC.